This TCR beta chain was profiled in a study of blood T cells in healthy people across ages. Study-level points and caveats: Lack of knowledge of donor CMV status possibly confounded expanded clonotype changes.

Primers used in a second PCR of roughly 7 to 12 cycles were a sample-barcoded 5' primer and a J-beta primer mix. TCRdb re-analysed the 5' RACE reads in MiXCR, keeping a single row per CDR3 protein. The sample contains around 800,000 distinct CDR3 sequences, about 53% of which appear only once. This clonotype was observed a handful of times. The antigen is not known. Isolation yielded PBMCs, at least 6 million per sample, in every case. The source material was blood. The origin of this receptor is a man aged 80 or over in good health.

Here the CDR3 reads CSARGEPGETQYF. The DNA of the CDR3 is TGCAGTGCTAGAGGGGAACCCGGGGAGACCCAGTACTTC. The genes are TRBV20-1 and TRBJ2-5; D remains ambiguous. Germline V gene data show CDR1 as DFQATT and CDR2 as SNEGSKA (reference sequence). Between the trimmed V and J ends, which lost 1 base and 5 bases, there was a span of 11 bases. The CDR3 is made up of 13 amino acids.